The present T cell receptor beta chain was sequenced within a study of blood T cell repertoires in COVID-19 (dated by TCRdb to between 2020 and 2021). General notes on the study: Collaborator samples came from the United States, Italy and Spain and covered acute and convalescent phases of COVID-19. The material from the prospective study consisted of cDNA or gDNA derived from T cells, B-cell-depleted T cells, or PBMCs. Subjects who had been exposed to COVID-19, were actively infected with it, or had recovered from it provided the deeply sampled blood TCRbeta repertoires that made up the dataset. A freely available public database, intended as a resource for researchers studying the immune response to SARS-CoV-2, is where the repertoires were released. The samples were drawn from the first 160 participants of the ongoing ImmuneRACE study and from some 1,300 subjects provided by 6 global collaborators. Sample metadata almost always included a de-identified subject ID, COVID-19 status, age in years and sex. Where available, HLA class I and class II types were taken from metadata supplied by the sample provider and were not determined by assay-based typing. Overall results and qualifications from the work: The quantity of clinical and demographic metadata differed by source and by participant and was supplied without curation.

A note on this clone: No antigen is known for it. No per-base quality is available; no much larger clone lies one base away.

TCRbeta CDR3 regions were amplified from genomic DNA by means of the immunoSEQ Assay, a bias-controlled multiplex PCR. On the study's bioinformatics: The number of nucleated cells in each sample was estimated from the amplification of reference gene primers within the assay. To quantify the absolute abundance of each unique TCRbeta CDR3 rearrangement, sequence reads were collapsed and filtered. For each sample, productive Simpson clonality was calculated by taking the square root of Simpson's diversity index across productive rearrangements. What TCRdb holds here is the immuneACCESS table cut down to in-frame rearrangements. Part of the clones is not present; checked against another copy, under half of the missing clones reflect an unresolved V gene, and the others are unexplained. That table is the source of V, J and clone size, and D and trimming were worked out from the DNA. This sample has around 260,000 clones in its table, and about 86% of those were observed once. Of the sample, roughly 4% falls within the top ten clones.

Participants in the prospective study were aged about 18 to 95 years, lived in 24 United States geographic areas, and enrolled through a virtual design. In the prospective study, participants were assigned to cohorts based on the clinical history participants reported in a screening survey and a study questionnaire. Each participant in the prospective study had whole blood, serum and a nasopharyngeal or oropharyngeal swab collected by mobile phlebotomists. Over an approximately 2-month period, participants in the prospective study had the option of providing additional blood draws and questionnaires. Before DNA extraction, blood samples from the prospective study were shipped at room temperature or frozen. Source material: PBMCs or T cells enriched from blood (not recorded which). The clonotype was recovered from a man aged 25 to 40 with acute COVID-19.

The CDR3 protein is CASSLETASWAEAFF. The nucleotides are TGTGCCAGCAGCTTAGAGACAGCCTCGTGGGCTGAAGCTTTCTTT. This receptor chain uses TRBV7-2 and TRBJ1-1; TRBD1 is perhaps the D gene, given 5 matching bases. The CDR3, cysteine through phenylalanine, is 15 amino acids long. The CDR3 DNA has 45 bases and is translated from base 1. Based on the germline V gene, the CDR1 and CDR2 sequences are SGHTA and FQGNSA. The junction carries 15 bases between V and J, which are trimmed by 1 base and 6 bases respectively. Here the CDR3 is joined to the reference TRBV7-2 and TRBJ1-1 genes, and the full variable domain is: GAGVSQSPSNKVTEKGKDVELRCDPISGHTALYWYRQSLGQGLEFLIYFQGNSAPDKSGLPSDRFSAERTGGSVSTLTIQRTQQEDSAVYLCASSLETASWAEAFFGQGTRLTVV.